This TCR beta chain was recorded in a study of cytomegalovirus exposure and HLA in healthy donors. General study points: Cytomegalovirus association was listed for around 170 TCR beta chains. Among donors in an Asian-associated ancestry cluster, a later analysis reportedly found fewer N-insertions than the roughly 670-donor mean. High specificity and sensitivity for cytomegalovirus status were reported for the classifier.

13 Jbeta primers and 60 Vbeta primers were used for the PCR. Some clones are missing from TCRdb's copy, which holds only in-frame ones; the method was immunoSEQ multiplex PCR. The table shows fewer than 250,000 clones, with more than 75% occurring only once. On this clone: Antigen: not known.

In germline, CDR1 is SNHLY, CDR2 FYNNEI. The trim removed 5 bases at V and 2 bases at J, leaving 8 bases unmatched. This CDR3 has 15 residues. Donors sampled were nominally healthy, though unrecorded immune exposures were likely. The TCR comes from a male donor in good health and CMV-seronegative. The J gene is TRBJ2-5, the V gene TRBV2; 7 nucleotides match TRBD2. Sequencing was carried out using PBMCs. CDR3 in amino acids: CASSRGRAVQETQYF. The CDR3, as DNA: TGTGCCAGCAGTCGGGGGAGGGCGGTACAAGAGACCCAGTACTTC.